The clone carrying this TCR beta chain was found a few times. These data originate in a study of T cell changes during pregnancy in multiple sclerosis. The V end lost 0 bases, the J end lost 7 bases, and 13 bases lay between the germline ends. The CDR3 consists of 15 residues. Germline V gene sequence: CDR1 MGHRA, CDR2 YSYEKL. Here immunoSEQ multiplex PCR was the method, and the copy in TCRdb shows in-frame clones only, minus some. The sample holds 65,000 to 85,000 clones, approximately 91% seen once. This receptor was taken from a female donor with multiple sclerosis, enrolled in a pregnancy study. The V and J genes are TRBV4-1 and TRBJ1-5; D is unclear. Sequenced material: CD4+ T cells from peripheral blood mononuclear cells, taken after pregnancy. CDR3 nucleotides: TGCGCCAGCAGCCAAGATGGAGGAGTAGGGCAGCCCCAGCATTTT. Translation: CASSQDGGVGQPQHF.